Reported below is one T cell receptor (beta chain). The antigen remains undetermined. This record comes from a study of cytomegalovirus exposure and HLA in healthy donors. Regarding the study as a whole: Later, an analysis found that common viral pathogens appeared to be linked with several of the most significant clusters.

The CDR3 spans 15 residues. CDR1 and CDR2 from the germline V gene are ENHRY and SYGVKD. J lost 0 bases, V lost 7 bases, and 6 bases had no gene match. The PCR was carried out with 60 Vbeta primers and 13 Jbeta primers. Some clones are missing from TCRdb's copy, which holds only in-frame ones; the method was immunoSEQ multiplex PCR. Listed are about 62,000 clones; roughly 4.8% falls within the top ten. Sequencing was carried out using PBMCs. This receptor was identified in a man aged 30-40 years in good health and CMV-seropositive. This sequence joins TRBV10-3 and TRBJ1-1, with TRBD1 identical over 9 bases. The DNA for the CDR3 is TGTGCCATCAAAACAGGGGGCGAAATGAACACTGAAGCTTTCTTT. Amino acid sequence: CAIKTGGEMNTEAFF.